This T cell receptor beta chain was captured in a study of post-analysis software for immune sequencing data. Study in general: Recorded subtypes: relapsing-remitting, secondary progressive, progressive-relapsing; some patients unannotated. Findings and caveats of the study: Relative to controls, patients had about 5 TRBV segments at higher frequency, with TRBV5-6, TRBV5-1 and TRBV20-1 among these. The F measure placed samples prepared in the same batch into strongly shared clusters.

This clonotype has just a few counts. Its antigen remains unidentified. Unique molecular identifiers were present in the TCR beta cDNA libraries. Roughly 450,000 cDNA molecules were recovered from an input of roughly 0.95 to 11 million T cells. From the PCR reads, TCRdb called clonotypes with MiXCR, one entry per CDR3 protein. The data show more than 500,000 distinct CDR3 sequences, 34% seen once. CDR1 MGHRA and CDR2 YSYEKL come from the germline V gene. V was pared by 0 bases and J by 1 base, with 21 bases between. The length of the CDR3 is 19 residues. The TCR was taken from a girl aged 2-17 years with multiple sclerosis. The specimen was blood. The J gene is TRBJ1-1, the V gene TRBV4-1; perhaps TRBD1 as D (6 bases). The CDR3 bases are TGCGCCAGCAGCCAAGATCTATCTGCGGCCGACAGGAGGAACACTGAAGCTTTCTTT. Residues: CASSQDLSAADRRNTEAFF.